Below are 31 T cell receptor beta chains sequenced from a single sample in a study of blood T cell repertoires in COVID-19. Sequenced by immunoSEQ multiplex PCR; TCRdb stores in-frame clones only, minus some. The repertoire includes fewer than 350,000 clones, around 84% of them detected once, and around 2.5% sits in the top ten. The sequenced material came from PBMCs or T cells enriched from blood (not recorded which). All receptors come from a woman aged 50 to 60 who had recovered from COVID-19.

The CDR3 is CASSFGLAGAQNTGELFF. Written as DNA, the CDR3 is TGTGCCAGCAGCTTCGGGCTAGCGGGAGCTCAGAACACCGGGGAGCTGTTTTTT. This sequence joins TRBV5-6 and TRBJ2-2, with TRBD2 matching over 10 bases. The CDR3 has 18 residues. Germline loops: CDR1 SGHDT, CDR2 YYEEEE. V lost 2 bases to trimming and J lost 1 base; unmatched junction nucleotides: 8.

This clone was picked up a small number of times. V is TRBV7-3 and J is TRBJ2-3, with TRBD2 matching over 7 bases. This CDR3 has 15 amino acids. J lost 6 bases, V lost 2 bases, and 8 bases had no gene match. Per germline, CDR1 SGHTA and CDR2 FQGTGA. The CDR3, as DNA: TGTGCCAGCAGCTTAGCAAGCGGGGTGTGGGATACGCAGTATTTT. It specifies CASSLASGVWDTQYF.

The chain couples TRBV2 to TRBJ1-2, with D hard to call. Germline values: CDR1 SNHLY, CDR2 FYNNEI. V was trimmed by 3 bases and J by 8 bases, leaving 13 bases between them. CDR3 length: 13 amino acids. CDR3 nucleotides: TGTGCCAGCAGTGACCTCCTGCGGGGAGGCTACACCTTC. It translates to CASSDLLRGGYTF.

V usage is TRBV14 and J usage is TRBJ2-1, with D maybe TRBD1 (6 bases). This CDR3 has 17 amino acids. Germline V lookup: CDR1 SGHDN, CDR2 FVKESK. Trimming took 0 bases from V and 6 from J, leaving 18 bases between them. CDR3 nucleotide sequence: TGTGCCAGCAGCCAAGAATGGGGGCAGCCTCTGTTCAATGAGCAGTTCTTC. Translated, it gives CASSQEWGQPLFNEQFF.

The genes are TRBV6-5 and TRBJ2-7; TRBD2 aligns across 12 bases. The CDR3 is 15 residues long. Germline trimming cut 5 bases from V and 3 bases from J; bases unmatched to any gene: 5. Germline V lookup: CDR1 MNHEY, CDR2 SVGAGI. This chain's CDR3 is CASSTTSGSLYEQYF. CDR3 sequence (DNA): TGTGCCAGCAGTACGACTAGCGGGAGTCTCTACGAGCAGTACTTC.

The chain is built from TRBV6-1 and TRBJ1-2; D call uncertain. The CDR3 spans 13 residues. The V end was cut by 2 bases, the J end by 4 bases, with 8 bases between. From germline, CDR1 is MNHNS and CDR2 SASEGT. The CDR3 is CASSESRIYGYTF. In DNA, the CDR3 is TGTGCCAGCAGTGAATCGAGGATCTATGGCTACACCTTC.

The J gene is TRBJ1-2, the V gene TRBV7-8; D is unclear. Deletions cut 0 bases from V and 5 bases from J, with 13 bases between. The CDR3 spans 15 residues. Looked up from germline, CDR1 is SGHVS and CDR2 is FQNEAQ. CDR3 bases: TGTGCCAGCAGCTTAGCGATAGGCGGATCGTATGGCTACACCTTC. This encodes CASSLAIGGSYGYTF.

This chain uses TRBV27 with TRBJ1-2; D not certain. Per the germline V gene, CDR1 is MNHEY and CDR2 is SMNVEV (reference sequence). The CDR3 extends over 13 amino acids. Deletions cut 6 bases from V and 1 base from J, with 9 bases between. The CDR3 sequence is CASRRSSNYGYTF. CDR3 in DNA: TGTGCCAGCAGACGAAGTAGTAACTATGGCTACACCTTC.

The rearrangement uses TRBV19 and TRBJ1-3, with D perhaps TRBD1 (6 bases). CDR1 and CDR2 (germline): LNHDA, SQIVND (reference sequence). V lost 2 bases, J lost 2 bases, and 10 bases lay in between. The CDR3 is 15 amino acids. This CDR3 reads CASSIMWGPGNTIYF. DNA for the CDR3: TGTGCCAGTAGTATAATGTGGGGGCCTGGAAACACCATATATTTT.

The V gene is TRBV27, the J gene TRBJ1-2; possible D gene TRBD1, 6 bases. The CDR3 has 16 amino acids. V was pared by 6 bases and J by 4 bases, with 21 bases between. CDR1 is MNHEY, CDR2 SMNVEV, per germline (reference sequence). CDR3 nucleotide sequence: TGTGCCAGCAGCCCCTTTCCCAACAGGGCAGGCTATGGCTACACCTTC. Protein sequence: CASSPFPNRAGYGYTF.

This clone was recorded a few times. In DNA form, the CDR3 reads TGTGCCACTGGCGTGGACAGGGTAAATGAAAAACTGTTTTTT. Translated, it gives CATGVDRVNEKLFF. V and J are TRBV19 and TRBJ1-4; 8 nucleotides match TRBD1. V gave up 10 bases and J gave up 5 bases; unmatched junction bases: 9. This CDR3 is 14 amino acids long. Germline V gene data show CDR1 as LNHDA and CDR2 as SQIVND (reference sequence).

The chain recombines TRBV3-1 (or the pseudogene TRBV3-2) with TRBJ1-5, with D possibly being TRBD1 (5 bases). The CDR3 totals 15 residues. Germline V gives CDR1 LGHDT, CDR2 YNNKEL (reference sequence). V was cut by 2 bases and J by 4 bases, with 12 bases left in between. CDR3 in amino acids: CASSQSSTGNQPQHF. CDR3 nucleotides: TGTGCCAGCAGCCAATCATCCACAGGTAATCAGCCCCAGCATTTT.

V and J are TRBV28 and TRBJ1-5; 8 bases fit TRBD1. CDR3 length: 14 residues. V shed 4 bases, J shed 4 bases, and the junction held 3 bases outside the gene matches. Germline lookup yields CDR1 MDHEN and CDR2 SYDVKM. In nucleotides, the CDR3 is TGTGCCAGCAGTTGGACAGGGAGAAATCAGCCCCAGCATTTT. As protein: CASSWTGRNQPQHF.

This sequence joins TRBV7-2 and TRBJ2-3; D might be TRBD2 (6 bases). Germline V CDR1 and CDR2: SGHTA, FQGNSA. Between the trimmed V and J ends, which lost 7 bases and 6 bases, there was a span of 14 bases. The CDR3 extends over 13 amino acids. The CDR3 nucleotides are TGTGCCAGCACGCTTGGGGGGAGGGATACGCAGTATTTT. Protein: CASTLGGRDTQYF.

This chain joins TRBV27 and TRBJ2-3, with 9 bases lining up with TRBD2. Germline V gene sequence: CDR1 MNHEY, CDR2 SMNVEV (reference sequence). V trimming: 4 bases; J trimming: 5 bases; junction bases outside the gene matches: 10. The CDR3 runs 16 residues. The CDR3 spells CASSSTSGGFRDTQYF. The CDR3 nucleotides are TGTGCCAGCAGTTCGACTAGCGGAGGGTTTAGAGATACGCAGTATTTT.

The rearrangement uses TRBV29-1 and TRBJ2-2; possible D gene TRBD2, 6 bases. Trimming pared 0 bases from V and 6 bases from J, leaving 14 bases between. The CDR3 consists of 15 residues. Germline V lookup: CDR1 SQVTM, CDR2 ANQGSEA. The CDR3 nucleotides are TGCAGCGTTGAAGATAGGTGGGCGGGGCCCGGGGAGCTGTTTTTT. It yields the protein CSVEDRWAGPGELFF.

This clone is a singleton in its sample. V and J are TRBV28 and TRBJ2-1; 12 nucleotides align to TRBD1. Germline values: CDR1 MDHEN, CDR2 SYDVKM. V shed 6 bases and J 7 bases; nucleotides not matched to a gene: 4. The CDR3 sequence is 14 residues long. In nucleotides, the CDR3 is TGTGCCAGCAGAAGGGACAGGGGGCAAAATGAGCAGTTCTTC. It translates to CASRRDRGQNEQFF.

The genes are TRBV27 and TRBJ2-1, with 9 bases lining up with TRBD1. The germline CDR1 and CDR2 sequences are MNHEY and SMNVEV (reference sequence). The CDR3 is made up of 15 amino acids. With 3 bases clipped from V and 3 bases from J, the junction kept 3 bases outside the gene matches. The chain's CDR3 is CASSFGTGNYNEQFF. CDR3 DNA sequence: TGTGCCAGCAGTTTTGGGACAGGGAACTACAATGAGCAGTTCTTC.

The DNA of the CDR3 is TGTGCCTGGAGTGCAGGAGCAGGGGTAAACATTCAGTACTTC. It translates to CAWSAGAGVNIQYF. The chain has TRBV30 and TRBJ2-4, with a weak D call TRBD1 (6 bases). Between the trimmed V and J ends, which lost 1 base and 6 bases, there was a span of 13 bases. CDR3 length: 14 residues. Germline V gene data show CDR1 as GTSNPN and CDR2 as SVGIG (reference sequence).

This clone was detected once. The genes are TRBV27 and TRBJ2-1, with D perhaps TRBD2 (7 bases). The germline CDR1 and CDR2 sequences are MNHEY and SMNVEV (reference sequence). V lost 7 bases, J lost 4 bases, and 17 bases lay in between. The CDR3 consists of 15 residues. The CDR3 DNA reads as TGTGCCAGCACCCTTCAGGGAGGGGGATACAATGAGCAGTTCTTC. Translating gives CASTLQGGGYNEQFF.

This clone has only one observation. The rearrangement uses TRBV10-1 and TRBJ2-2; TRBD2 aligns across 9 bases. CDR3 length equals 14 residues. J was trimmed by 1 base and V by 8 bases; bases with no gene match: 2. Germline V gene lookup returns CDR1 WNHNN and CDR2 SYGVQD (reference sequence). CDR3 DNA: TGCGCCAGCCGTAGCGGGAGGAACACCGGGGAGCTGTTTTTT. Encoded protein: CASRSGRNTGELFF.

This chain connects TRBV28 to TRBJ2-3; TRBD2 agrees at 9 bases. Germline V lookup: CDR1 MDHEN, CDR2 SYDVKM. The CDR3 extends over 15 amino acids. V lost 6 bases to trimming and J lost 3 bases; unmatched junction nucleotides: 7. The CDR3 sequence: CASRGPSGETDTQYF. The DNA for the CDR3 is TGTGCCAGCAGGGGACCTAGCGGGGAGACAGATACGCAGTATTTT.

The CDR3 bases are TGTGCCAGCAGCCCCCGGTTCGGCAGGGAAATTCAGCCCCAGCATTTT. It yields the protein CASSPRFGREIQPQHF. V is TRBV5-6 and J is TRBJ1-5, with TRBD1 as a possible D gene (5 bases). Germline CDR1 and CDR2: SGHDT and YYEEEE. Between the trimmed V and J ends, which lost 4 bases and 6 bases, there was a span of 20 bases. CDR3 length: 16 amino acids.

The chain couples TRBV5-6 to TRBJ1-2; D gene ambiguous. The CDR3 extends over 14 amino acids. CDR1 is SGHDT, CDR2 YYEEEE, per germline. V dropped 4 bases and J dropped 4 bases, with 14 bases sitting between them. CDR3 loop: CASSLTPTLYGYTF. In DNA form, the CDR3 reads TGTGCCAGCAGCCTAACACCGACACTCTATGGCTACACCTTC.

CDR3 coding DNA: TGTGCCAGCAGTTTTAAAGCGGAAAGCACAGATACGCAGTATTTT. It translates to CASSFKAESTDTQYF. V is TRBV27 and J is TRBJ2-3; D possibly corresponds to TRBD2 (5 bases). Germline V gene sequence: CDR1 MNHEY, CDR2 SMNVEV (reference sequence). V was pared by 3 bases and J by 0 bases, with 10 bases between. This CDR3 has 15 residues.

The V and J genes are TRBV7-9 and TRBJ2-1; D gene unclear. The V gene lost 5 bases and the J gene lost 2 bases, with 10 bases spanning the gap. The germline V gene has CDR1 SEHNR and CDR2 FQNEAQ (reference sequence). CDR3 length equals 14 residues. The CDR3 reads CASSPQAPYNEQFF. Here the CDR3 DNA reads TGTGCCAGCAGCCCCCAGGCCCCCTACAATGAGCAGTTCTTC.

The chain recombines TRBV21-1 with TRBJ2-7; TRBD2, as called in the table, went unchecked against the DNA. TRBV21-1 is noted as a pseudogene. The CDR3 spans 15 residues. The DNA of the CDR3 is TGTGCCAGCAGCATACCTAGCGGGGGACTTTACGAGCAGTACTTC. Amino acids: CASSIPSGGLYEQYF.

The gene calls are TRBV19 and TRBJ2-1; TRBD1 aligns across 9 bases. V trimming: 5 bases; J trimming: 6 bases; junction bases outside the gene matches: 8. CDR1 is LNHDA and CDR2 is SQIVND in the germline V gene (reference sequence). The CDR3 length is 15 residues. The CDR3 DNA reads as TGTGCCAGTAGTGGCCCCGTGACAGGGGGCAATGAGCAGTTCTTC. Translated, it gives CASSGPVTGGNEQFF.

J is TRBJ2-1 and V is TRBV19; 8 bases agree with TRBD1. J gave up 4 bases and V 0 bases, and 8 bases lay outside the gene matches. In germline, CDR1 is LNHDA, CDR2 SQIVND (reference sequence). The CDR3 is 17 amino acids. CDR3 amino acids: CASSIEHFRGPYNEQFF. CDR3 sequence (DNA): TGTGCCAGTAGTATAGAACATTTCAGGGGGCCTTACAATGAGCAGTTCTTC.

The V and J genes are TRBV27 and TRBJ1-2; D possibly corresponds to TRBD1 (6 bases). This CDR3 region has 14 residues. The V gene lost 7 bases and the J gene lost 4 bases, with 16 bases spanning the gap. Germline V lookup: CDR1 MNHEY, CDR2 SMNVEV (reference sequence). The CDR3 nucleotides read TGTGCCAGCACCCCATCCGGGACAATCTATGGCTACACCTTC. Protein sequence: CASTPSGTIYGYTF.

The J gene is TRBJ1-4, the V gene TRBV6-5; unclear D gene. V was trimmed by 4 bases and J by 6 bases, leaving 15 bases between them. Germline values: CDR1 MNHEY, CDR2 SVGAGI. The CDR3 covers 15 residues. CDR3: CASSFTGSRDEKLFF. The CDR3 DNA reads TGTGCCAGCAGTTTCACCGGTAGTCGGGATGAAAAACTGTTTTTT.